These 29 T cell receptor beta chains came from one sample sequenced in a study of tissue T cells after allogeneic stem cell transplantation. The repertoire was sequenced with immunoSEQ multiplex PCR; TCRdb's copy has only in-frame clones and lacks some. The table shows roughly 45,000 clones, with 73% occurring only once. Input material: sorted cells pooled from one or two spleens. The receptors were sampled from a pool of C57BL/6 mice in good health.

With regard to this clone: This may come from a read error, since a much larger clone is one base off. Mouse names are used for the genes. The CDR3 is cut off 1 residue early in the read; its end comes from the germline J gene. The chain employs TRBV3 and TRBJ2-7; possibly TRBD1 for D (6 bases). CDR3 length: 11 amino acids. Trimming cost V 3 bases and J 6 bases, with 6 bases left between them. Germline assignment: CDR1 SNHLY and CDR2 FYNGKV (reference sequence). The CDR3 sequence: CASSFRGEQYF. The sequenced CDR3 bases are TGTGCCAGCAGCTTCAGGGGTGAACAGTAC.

The sample holds one count of this clone. Gene names and germline match the mouse. Sequencing ends 1 residue short of the CDR3 end; the germline J gene provides the rest. The V and J genes are TRBV12-2 and TRBJ1-1; a weak D match, TRBD1 (5 bases). Deletions cut 4 bases from V and 5 bases from J, with 13 bases between. This CDR3 contains 13 residues. From germline, CDR1 is SGHLS and CDR2 HYDKME. Partial CDR3 DNA: TGTGCCAGCTCCCTTTCGCAGGGAACAGAAGTCTTC. Translating it yields CASSLSQGTEVF. The CDR3, in full, reads CASSLSQGTEVFF.

The count of this clone is one. Germline and genes: mouse. The CDR3 goes on 1 residue after the read ends, and that part is filled in from the germline J gene. The chain joins TRBV2 to TRBJ2-4; 8 positions match TRBD2. The trim removed 0 bases at V and 5 bases at J, leaving 4 bases unmatched. The germline V gene has CDR1 LGHNA and CDR2 YSYQKL. This CDR3 contains 15 residues. CDR3: CASSQERWGGNTLYF. CDR3 bases read: TGTGCCAGCAGCCAAGAGAGGTGGGGGGGAAACACCTTGTAC.

A note on this clone: The listed genes are named as in mouse. The CDR3 loop is CASSLYTVNTGQLYF. The covered CDR3 bases are TGTGCTAGCAGTTTATACACGGTAAACACCGGGCAGCTCTAC. This chain uses TRBV29 with TRBJ2-2; D is ambiguous. The read finishes 1 residue shy of the CDR3 end, and the germline J gene is used to complete it. The CDR3 is 15 amino acids. The V end lost 1 base, the J end lost 1 base, and 7 bases lay between the germline ends. Germline CDR1 reads MSHET; CDR2 reads SYDVDS. Variable domain in full (rest from reference TRBV29 and TRBJ2-2): DMKVTQMPRYLIKRMGENVLLECGQDMSHETMYWYRQDPGLGLQLIYISYDVDSNSEGDIPKGYRVSRKKREHFSLILDSAKTNQTSVYFCASSLYTVNTGQLYFGEGSKLTVL.

On this clone: Gene labels here are mouse ones. Sequencing ends 1 residue short of the CDR3 end; the germline J gene provides the rest. V usage is TRBV13-3 and J usage is TRBJ2-1; tentatively, D is TRBD1 (5 bases). Trimming removed 2 bases at V and 4 bases at J, with 7 bases between. Germline V gives CDR1 NNHDY, CDR2 SYVADS. The CDR3 has 13 residues. The DNA read from the CDR3 is TGTGCCAGCAGTGACCGACAGTATGCTGAGCAGTTC. This sequence encodes CASSDRQYAEQF. The whole CDR3 is CASSDRQYAEQFF.

The table lists this clone with a count of one. The genes and germline here are from mouse. The missing CDR3 end, 1 residue past where the read stops, is filled in from the germline J gene. The chain has TRBV13-3 and TRBJ2-5; TRBD1 aligns across 7 bases. Germline lookup yields CDR1 NNHDY and CDR2 SYVADS. Trimming at V came to 5 bases and at J to 8 bases, leaving 5 bases not matched to a gene. The CDR3 covers 12 residues. CDR3 in amino acids: CASRTGEGTQYF. The sequenced part of the CDR3 DNA is TGTGCCAGCAGAACAGGGGAAGGCACCCAGTAC.

As to this clone: Gene names are mouse gene names. The CDR3 end lies 1 residue beyond the end of the read and is filled in from the germline J gene. The rearrangement uses TRBV1 and TRBJ2-3, with 9 bases lining up with TRBD2. Germline V gene sequence: CDR1 NSQYPW, CDR2 LRSPGD (reference sequence). The trim removed 4 bases at V and 1 base at J, leaving 0 bases unmatched. The CDR3 runs to 14 residues. The CDR3 spells CTCSDWGGAETLYF. Incomplete CDR3 DNA: TGCACCTGCAGTGACTGGGGGGGTGCAGAAACGCTGTAT.

To note about this clone: Mouse gene names apply. The CDR3 end falls 1 residue outside the read, so it is completed with the germline J gene. The V gene is TRBV5, the J gene TRBJ1-1; D is unclear. CDR1 is LGHNA and CDR2 is YNLKQL in the germline V gene (reference sequence). This CDR3 is built from 13 residues. V dropped 4 bases and J dropped 1 base, with 7 bases sitting between them. CDR3 DNA, as far as it was read: TGTGCCAGCAGCCCGAGCAGGAACACAGAAGTCTTC. The encoded protein is CASSPSRNTEVF. Given in full, the CDR3 is CASSPSRNTEVFF.

Of note for this clone: The gene names given are mouse names. From the germline J gene comes the end of the CDR3, since the read stops 1 residue before it. The chain joins TRBV13-1 to TRBJ2-7, with D perhaps TRBD1 (6 bases). The V gene's germline CDR1 is NSHNY and CDR2 SYGAGN. Deletions cut 4 bases from V and 7 bases from J, with 12 bases between. The CDR3 runs 12 residues. CDR3 sequence reads: CASSLQGREQYF. CDR3 bases read: TGTGCCAGCAGTCTCCAGGGGCGCGAACAGTAC.

This clone was counted a few times. The genes and germline here are from mouse. Read data end 1 residue before the CDR3 end; the end is taken from the germline J gene. The J gene is TRBJ2-7, the V gene TRBV3, with 8 bases matching TRBD2. CDR1 is SNHLY, CDR2 FYNGKV, per germline (reference sequence). The CDR3 length is 14 residues. With V trimmed by 1 base and J by 4 bases, 3 bases remained unmatched. Here the CDR3 reads CASSLELGGYEQYF. The DNA read from the CDR3 is TGTGCCAGCAGCTTAGAGCTGGGGGGATATGAACAGTAC. Supplemented by reference TRBV3 and TRBJ2-7, the full variable domain reads GPKVLQIPSHQIIDMGQMVTLNCDPVSNHLYFYWYKQILGQQMEFLVNFYNGKVMEKSKLFKDQFSVERPDGSYFTLKIQPTALEDSAVYFCASSLELGGYEQYFGPGTRLTVL.

In regard to this clone: Gene names are the mouse ones. The sequenced part of the CDR3 DNA is TGTGCCAGCAGCCAAGATCGGCAGGGGGCTGGAAATACGCTCTAT. Translation: CASSQDRQGAGNTLY. The entire CDR3 protein is CASSQDRQGAGNTLYF. The V gene is TRBV5, the J gene TRBJ1-3; 7 bases line up with TRBD1. The read ends 1 residue early relative to the CDR3; the germline J gene fills the gap. The CDR3 runs 16 residues. Losses at the gene ends were 0 bases for V and 2 bases for J; bases not matched to a gene: 4. Germline-derived CDR1 and CDR2 are LGHNA and YNLKQL (reference sequence).

As regards this clone: These gene names are mouse names. The sequence runs out 1 residue before the end of the CDR3; the remainder is reconstructed from the germline J gene. V and J are TRBV14 and TRBJ2-5; the match to TRBD1 covers 10 bases. The junction had 11 bases not matched to a gene; V was cut back by 5 bases and J by 8 bases. CDR1 and CDR2 from the germline V gene are SGHDT and FRDEAV. The CDR3 covers 15 residues. The CDR3 spells CASRAGTGVEGTQYF. The sequenced CDR3 bases are TGTGCCAGCAGGGCCGGGACAGGGGTGGAGGGCACCCAGTAC.

Of note for this clone: Mouse germline and gene names are used. CDR3 DNA (partial): TGTGCCTGGAGTCAGCTGGGGGGCCTCCAGGACACCCAGTAC. It yields the protein CAWSQLGGLQDTQY. The whole CDR3 is CAWSQLGGLQDTQYF. The rearrangement uses TRBV31 and TRBJ2-5; 8 bases agree with TRBD2. The read comes to an end 1 residue before the CDR3 does, leaving the germline J gene to fill in the end. Germline V gives CDR1 GKSSPN, CDR2 SITVG. This CDR3 is built from 15 residues. V was clipped by 1 base and J by 6 bases; unmatched bases: 9.

Comments on this clone: The genes are named according to mouse. The DNA ends 1 residue before the CDR3 does, and the rest of the CDR3 is filled in from the germline J gene. The J gene is TRBJ2-2, the V gene TRBV13-2; D uncertain. The V end was cut by 5 bases, the J end by 1 base, with 9 bases between. There are 14 residues in the CDR3. Germline-derived CDR1 and CDR2 are NNHNN and SYGAGS (reference sequence). The CDR3 spells CASGRRLNTGQLYF. Partial CDR3 DNA: TGTGCCAGCGGCCGACGGTTAAACACCGGGCAGCTCTAC.

On this clone itself: The genes and germline here are from mouse. Read sequence stops 1 residue before the CDR3 end, and the germline J gene provides the missing end. The chain is built from TRBV13-1 and TRBJ2-4; the D is unclear. V was cut by 0 bases and J by 5 bases, with 16 bases left in between. The CDR3 contains 16 residues. Germline CDR1 is NSHNY and CDR2 is SYGAGN. The CDR3: CASSDADVGGLNTLYF. The DNA read from the CDR3 is TGTGCCAGCAGTGATGCAGATGTCGGTGGGCTAAACACCTTGTAC.

A few counts support this clone. Gene names are mouse gene names. The read halts 1 residue ahead of the CDR3 end, with the missing end drawn from the germline J gene. This chain connects TRBV13-1 to TRBJ1-5; D remains ambiguous. The CDR3 is made up of 14 amino acids. Per the germline V gene, CDR1 is NSHNY and CDR2 is SYGAGN. V was clipped by 1 base and J by 1 base, with 6 bases between them. The CDR3 bases that were read are TGTGCCAGCAGTGATCGGGGAAACAACCAGGCTCCGCTT. Translating gives CASSDRGNNQAPL. The whole CDR3 reads CASSDRGNNQAPLF.

With regard to this clone: Mouse germline and gene names are used. The CDR3 end falls 1 residue outside the read, so it is completed with the germline J gene. The chain recombines TRBV31 with TRBJ2-4; 9 bases map to TRBD2. The CDR3 length is 14 residues. In germline, CDR1 is GKSSPN, CDR2 SITVG. The trim removed 3 bases at V and 4 bases at J, leaving 5 bases unmatched. This CDR3 is CAWRVWGGKNTLYF. CDR3 DNA (partial): TGTGCCTGGAGGGTCTGGGGGGGTAAAAACACCTTGTAC.

In the case of this clone: Gene names are mouse gene names. The CDR3 extends 1 residue past the end of the read, so its final part is completed from the germline J gene. The genes are TRBV29 and TRBJ2-4; TRBD2 agrees at 9 bases. V lost 2 bases, J lost 2 bases, and 5 bases stayed unmatched. CDR1 and CDR2 from the germline V gene are MSHET and SYDVDS. The CDR3 is made up of 16 amino acids. The DNA read from the CDR3 is TGTGCTAGCAGTTTAGAAACTGGGGGGTCTCAAAACACCTTGTAC. Its translation: CASSLETGGSQNTLY. The entire CDR3 protein reads CASSLETGGSQNTLYF.

About this clone: Gene names denote mouse genes. The CDR3 end falls 1 residue outside the read, so it is completed with the germline J gene. V gene TRBV26 combines with J gene TRBJ2-7; unclear D gene. Trimming took off 3 bases at V and 7 bases at J, with 4 bases between the two ends. This CDR3 has 10 amino acids. CDR1 and CDR2 (germline): KGHPV, FQNQEV (reference sequence). The CDR3 loop is CASSLGEQYF. CDR3 bases read: TGTGCCAGCAGTCTCGGGGAACAGTAC.

A remark on this clone: The listed genes are named as in mouse. The CDR3 is cut off 1 residue early in the read; its end comes from the germline J gene. This rearrangement joins TRBV13-3 to TRBJ2-1; 10 nucleotides agree with TRBD1. V shed 4 bases and J 4 bases; nucleotides not matched to a gene: 2. The CDR3 runs 14 residues. Germline CDR1 is NNHDY and CDR2 is SYVADS. CDR3 in amino acids: CASSPGQGYAEQFF. CDR3 DNA (partial): TGTGCCAGCAGTCCGGGACAGGGGTATGCTGAGCAGTTC.

With respect to this clone: Mouse names are used for the genes. With the read ending 1 residue before the CDR3 end, the germline J gene is used to fill in that end. The chain joins TRBV5 to TRBJ2-1; D remains ambiguous. The CDR3 totals 14 residues. CDR1 is LGHNA and CDR2 is YNLKQL in the germline V gene (reference sequence). V lost 0 bases, J lost 0 bases, and 3 bases lay in between. The CDR3 sequence: CASSQENNYAEQFF. CDR3 DNA (partial): TGTGCCAGCAGCCAAGAGAATAACTATGCTGAGCAGTTC.

Concerning this clone: Gene names and germline match the mouse. The read ends 1 residue early relative to the CDR3; the germline J gene fills the gap. V is TRBV16 and J is TRBJ2-7; 13 positions match TRBD2. The CDR3 spans 17 residues. Germline CDR1 and CDR2: SGHSA and FRNQAP. After removal of 4 bases from V and 3 bases from J, the junction contained 9 bases not matched to a gene. The CDR3 DNA, read in part, is TGTGCAAGCAGCTCCCCCCCCCGGGACTGGGGGGGCTATGAACAGTAC. As protein: CASSSPPRDWGGYEQY. The complete CDR3 protein is CASSSPPRDWGGYEQYF.

This clone appeared a few times. Gene names follow the mouse nomenclature. The CDR3 goes on 1 residue after the read ends, and that part is filled in from the germline J gene. V and J are TRBV19 and TRBJ2-7, with 8 positions matching TRBD2. Germline V gene sequence: CDR1 FNHDT, CDR2 SITEND (reference sequence). J lost 6 bases, V lost 1 base, and 3 bases had no gene match. The CDR3 is made up of 13 amino acids. The CDR3 reads CASSILGGGEQYF. The sequenced CDR3 bases are TGTGCCAGCAGTATACTGGGGGGTGGTGAACAGTAC.

There are a few counts of this clone. The genes and germline here are from mouse. With the read ending 1 residue before the CDR3 end, the germline J gene is used to fill in that end. The chain uses TRBV16 and TRBJ2-7; TRBD2 agrees at 14 bases. The trim removed 5 bases at V and 7 bases at J, leaving 7 bases unmatched. Germline lookup yields CDR1 SGHSA and CDR2 FRNQAP. The CDR3 runs to 15 residues. The sequenced CDR3 bases are TGTGCAAGCAGCCTCGGGACTGGGGGGGCGCGAGAACAGTAC. Protein sequence: CASSLGTGGAREQY. The whole CDR3 region reads CASSLGTGGAREQYF.

Turning to this clone: The gene names given are mouse names. The read ends 1 residue shy of where the CDR3 ends; the end is completed using the germline J gene. The J gene is TRBJ2-5, the V gene TRBV12-1; 11 bases match TRBD2. The V gene end was trimmed by 3 bases and the J gene end by 5 bases; junction bases not matched to a gene: 3. The germline V gene encodes CDR1 SGHSN and CDR2 HYEKVE. CDR3 length: 14 residues. The part of the CDR3 DNA that was read is TGTGCCAGCTCTTCGACTGGGGGGGGAGACACCCAGTAC. Its protein product is CASSSTGGGDTQY. The CDR3 reads in full as CASSSTGGGDTQYF. The entire variable domain, with the rest obtained from reference TRBV12-1 and TRBJ2-5, is as follows: DSGVVQSPRHIIKEKGGRSVLTCIPISGHSNVVWYQQTLGKELKFLIQHYEKVERDKGFLPSRFSVQQFDDYHSEMNMSALELEDSAMYFCASSSTGGGDTQYFGPGTRLLVL.

This clone was seen a handful of times. Gene names denote mouse genes. Sequencing ends 1 residue short of the CDR3 end; the germline J gene provides the rest. The chain couples TRBV12-1 to TRBJ2-7, with TRBD2 matching 10 bases. V dropped 4 bases and J dropped 5; count of bases not matched to a gene: 4. This CDR3 comprises 13 residues. Per the germline V gene, CDR1 is SGHSN and CDR2 is HYEKVE. Partial CDR3 DNA: TGTGCCAGCTCCCACGGGACTGGGGATGAACAGTAC. Protein product: CASSHGTGDEQY. The whole CDR3 sequence reads CASSHGTGDEQYF.

As concerns this clone: Genes and germline come from the mouse. The read comes to an end 1 residue before the CDR3 does, leaving the germline J gene to fill in the end. The chain is built from TRBV31 and TRBJ1-4; 7 nucleotides line up with TRBD1. V shed 0 bases, J shed 1 base, and the junction held 2 bases outside the gene matches. CDR3 length equals 15 residues. CDR1 and CDR2 from the germline V gene are GKSSPN and SITVG. This chain's CDR3 is CAWSLRTGSNERLFF. CDR3 bases read: TGTGCCTGGAGTCTCAGGACAGGTTCCAACGAAAGATTATTT.

The count of this clone is one. Gene names are mouse gene names. The CDR3 goes on 1 residue after the read ends, and that part is filled in from the germline J gene. The rearrangement links TRBV3 to TRBJ1-5, with D possibly being TRBD1 (6 bases). CDR1 SNHLY and CDR2 FYNGKV come from the germline V gene (reference sequence). V dropped 4 bases and J dropped 0 bases, with 13 bases sitting between them. The CDR3 is made up of 16 amino acids. The CDR3 bases that were read are TGTGCCAGCAGCTCCCCGGGACAACATAACAACCAGGCTCCGCTT. Protein sequence: CASSSPGQHNNQAPL. The full CDR3 protein is CASSSPGQHNNQAPLF.

A word on this clone: Gene names and germline match the mouse. Read data end 1 residue before the CDR3 end; the end is taken from the germline J gene. V is TRBV1 and J is TRBJ1-2; weak D call: TRBD1 (5 bases). With 0 bases removed from V and 0 bases from J, the gap between germline ends came to 8 bases. Per germline, CDR1 NSQYPW and CDR2 LRSPGD (reference sequence). CDR3 size: 15 residues. The CDR3 loop is CTCSADPGSNSDYTF. CDR3 DNA, as far as it was read: TGCACCTGCAGTGCAGATCCAGGGTCAAACTCCGACTACACC.